The sequence of this TCR beta chain was determined in a study of cytomegalovirus exposure and HLA in healthy donors. Study-wide results and caveats: In a later analysis, CMV-associated beta chains were mostly HLA-associated, it appeared.

V lost 1 base and J lost 5, with 11 bases in between. Germline CDR1 reads KGHSH; CDR2 reads LQKENI. CDR3 length: 14 amino acids. PCR used 60 Vbeta primers and 13 Jbeta primers. Only in-frame clones appear in the TCRdb table, and some are missing; sequencing was by immunoSEQ multiplex PCR. The table lists approximately 200,000 clones, 79% of them singletons. The table lists this clone with a few counts. The antigen remains unidentified. The receptor's source is a girl aged 10 to 17 in good health and CMV-seropositive. This chain connects TRBV18 to TRBJ2-5, with a weak D call TRBD1 (5 bases). The sample consisted of PBMCs. CDR3 sequence reads: CASSPRLGPETQYF. The CDR3 bases are TGTGCCAGCTCACCACGGCTGGGGCCCGAGACCCAGTACTTC. Looking up the rest from reference TRBV18 and TRBJ2-5 gives the full variable domain: NAGVMQNPRHLVRRRGQEARLRCSPMKGHSHVYWYRQLPEEGLKFMVYLQKENIIDESGMPKERFSAEFPKEGPSILRIQQVVRGDSAAYFCASSPRLGPETQYFGPGTRLLVL.